These 13 T cell receptor beta chains came from one sample sequenced in a study of vaccination and CD4 T cells after COVID-19. Sample treatment: roughly 10-day PBMC culture with coronavirus spike peptide pools or control peptides (ViraFEST assay). Oncomine TCR Beta short-read sequencing was applied to DNA from cultured CD4+ T cells. TCRdb independently ran MiXCR on the PCR reads; one entry per CDR3 protein. This table has approximately 20,000 distinct CDR3 sequences, 38% appearing once. No cognate antigen is known for these TCRs. The sample here was CD4+ T cells from blood, cultured in vitro, taken before SARS-CoV-2 vaccination. These receptors came from a human donor who had recovered from COVID-19.

Only a few counts were recorded for this clonotype. This rearrangement joins TRBV6-1 to TRBJ1-1; 10 bases line up with TRBD1. CDR3 length: 15 amino acids. After removal of 5 bases from V and 0 bases from J, the junction contained 3 bases not matched to a gene. Germline loops: CDR1 MNHNS, CDR2 SASEGT. CDR3 coding DNA: TGTGCCAGCAGTCAGACAGGGGGCCTGAACACTGAAGCTTTCTTT. This sequence encodes CASSQTGGLNTEAFF.

This chain links TRBV29-1 with TRBJ2-5, with 8 bases identical to TRBD2. The CDR3 runs 12 residues. Germline V lookup: CDR1 SQVTM, CDR2 ANQGSEA. V shed 7 bases and J 1 base; nucleotides not matched to a gene: 2. In DNA, the CDR3 is TGCAGCGCCGGGGGGGGCCAAGAGACCCAGTACTTC. Translated: CSAGGGQETQYF.

The V and J genes are TRBV19 and TRBJ1-3; D is uncertain. CDR3 length equals 14 residues. V dropped 1 base and J dropped 2 bases, with 6 bases sitting between them. Germline values: CDR1 LNHDA, CDR2 SQIVND (reference sequence). The CDR3 bases are TGTGCCAGTAGTATAGGGGCTGCTGGAAACACCATATATTTT. Encoded protein: CASSIGAAGNTIYF.

This rearrangement joins TRBV12-3 or TRBV12-4 to TRBJ1-1, with D unclear. The CDR3 consists of 13 residues. With 6 bases removed from V and 1 base from J, the gap between germline ends came to 9 bases. CDR3 DNA: TGTGCCAGCAGAATTCAGGCGAACACTGAAGCTTTCTTT. This gives the protein CASRIQANTEAFF.

This clonotype was observed a handful of times. The V and J genes are TRBV5-3 and TRBJ2-6; perhaps TRBD1 as D (5 bases). TRBV5-3 falls under the ORF class, with uncertain function. V lost 8 bases and J 2 bases, leaving 29 bases between the germline ends. The CDR3 has 20 amino acids. The DNA of the CDR3 is TGTGCCAGCAGCCCCACCGTAGTCAGGGCTGTTGTTCCTGGGGCCAACGTCCTGACTTTC. As protein: CASSPTVVRAVVPGANVLTF.

V is TRBV10-3 and J is TRBJ1-5, with D maybe TRBD1 (6 bases). The germline V and J ends were trimmed by 3 bases and 5 bases, with 14 bases remaining between them. Germline V gene sequence: CDR1 ENHRY, CDR2 SYGVKD. The CDR3 loop spans 15 amino acids. CDR3 DNA: TGTGCCATCAGTGATAGGGGGTCTGGAGATCAGCCCCAGCATTTT. Translating gives CAISDRGSGDQPQHF.

Only one count was recorded for this clonotype. V and J are TRBV5-4 and TRBJ2-3; D unclear. Germline-derived CDR1 and CDR2 are SGHNT and YYREEE (reference sequence). The CDR3 spans 15 residues. Between the trimmed V and J ends, which lost 0 bases and 2 bases, there was a span of 10 bases. DNA of the CDR3: TGTGCCAGCAGCTTGGACTACTCTACCACAGATACGCAGTATTTT. Translated: CASSLDYSTTDTQYF.

There are a few counts of this clonotype. The rearrangement joins TRBV6-1 to TRBJ1-5, with a tentative D call TRBD1 (6 bases). Trimming removed 0 bases at V and 2 bases at J, with 8 bases between. Germline V gene data show CDR1 as MNHNS and CDR2 as SASEGT. The CDR3 has 15 amino acids. The CDR3 region has the DNA TGTGCCAGCAGTGAAGCGAACAGGGGCAATCAGCCCCAGCATTTT. Translating gives CASSEANRGNQPQHF.

This clonotype was seen only a few times. J is TRBJ2-1 and V is TRBV12-3 or TRBV12-4; D is possibly TRBD2 (5 bases). The CDR3 sequence is 15 residues long. V shed 3 bases and J shed 6 bases, with 15 bases lying between them. CDR3 sequence: CASSLDSALGNEQFF. The CDR3 coding sequence is TGTGCCAGCAGTTTGGACTCAGCCCTTGGCAATGAGCAGTTCTTC.

The chain combines TRBV20-1 with TRBJ1-1; D might be TRBD1 (5 bases). The germline CDR1 and CDR2 sequences are DFQATT and SNEGSKA (reference sequence). Trimming shortened V by 2 bases and J by 0 bases, and 7 bases separated the two germline ends. This CDR3 has 13 residues. Here the CDR3 DNA reads TGCAGTGCTAGACAGGGAATGAACACTGAAGCTTTCTTT. Translated, it gives CSARQGMNTEAFF.

V is TRBV28 and J is TRBJ1-2; a possible D gene is TRBD1 (6 bases). The V and J ends lost 4 bases and 7 bases respectively, with 16 bases between them. Germline CDR1 is MDHEN and CDR2 is SYDVKM. This CDR3 spans 14 amino acids. The CDR3 sequence is CASSSTGRRSGYTF. As DNA, the CDR3 is TGTGCCAGCAGTTCGACAGGACGCAGGAGTGGCTACACCTTC.

This clonotype has just one count. The chain links TRBV7-6 to TRBJ2-3; 15 nucleotides agree with TRBD2. The CDR3 has 16 amino acids. CDR1 is SGHVS and CDR2 is FNYEAQ in the germline V gene. Trimming cost V 5 bases and J 6 bases; bases outside gene matches: 6. The CDR3 protein is CASSPGTSGRRDTQYF. CDR3 bases: TGTGCCAGCAGCCCGGGGACTAGCGGGAGGAGGGATACGCAGTATTTT.

The rearrangement joins TRBV14 to TRBJ2-7, with D possibly matching TRBD1 (5 bases). CDR1 SGHDN and CDR2 FVKESK come from the germline V gene. The ends were cut back, 4 bases at V and 1 base at J, with 14 bases in the middle. This CDR3 contains 15 residues. The CDR3 loop reads CASSPWGQGSYEQYF. The DNA for the CDR3 is TGTGCCAGCAGCCCGTGGGGCCAGGGTTCCTACGAGCAGTACTTC.